The 17 T cell receptor beta chains below come from one sample, sequenced in a study of cytomegalovirus exposure and HLA in healthy donors. This PCR relied on a set of 60 Vbeta primers and 13 Jbeta primers. Assay: immunoSEQ multiplex PCR; the TCRdb copy retains only in-frame clones and omits some. The data hold about 190,000 clones, with over 60% observed a single time. Specimen: PBMCs. These receptors all stem from a man aged 25 to 40 in good health and CMV-seropositive.

The chain couples TRBV27 to TRBJ1-2; unclear D gene. Per the germline V gene, CDR1 is MNHEY and CDR2 is SMNVEV (reference sequence). The CDR3 consists of 14 residues. Trimming left V 3 bases short and J 4 bases short, with 12 bases between. CDR3 region: CASSLRGQVYGYTF. The CDR3 nucleotides read TGTGCCAGCAGTTTGCGAGGGCAGGTCTATGGCTACACCTTC.

The V and J genes are TRBV9 and TRBJ2-1; weak D call: TRBD2 (6 bases). This CDR3 contains 15 residues. Germline V gives CDR1 SGDLS, CDR2 YYNGEE. Trimming pared 3 bases from V and 7 bases from J, leaving 17 bases between. The CDR3 nucleotides read TGTGCCAGCAGCGACCCAGACGGAGGGCTGAATGAGCAGTTCTTC. Protein product: CASSDPDGGLNEQFF.

The chain is built from TRBV18 and TRBJ2-7; 9 bases match TRBD1. Germline lookup yields CDR1 KGHSH and CDR2 LQKENI. With 6 bases clipped from V and 7 bases from J, the junction kept 7 bases outside the gene matches. The CDR3 is 13 residues long. This CDR3 is CASSPGQGWEQYF. DNA for the CDR3: TGTGCCAGCTCGCCAGGACAGGGGTGGGAGCAGTACTTC. The variable domain in full, with the rest retrieved from reference TRBV18 and TRBJ2-7, is NAGVMQNPRHLVRRRGQEARLRCSPMKGHSHVYWYRQLPEEGLKFMVYLQKENIIDESGMPKERFSAEFPKEGPSILRIQQVVRGDSAAYFCASSPGQGWEQYFGPGTRLTVT.

The CDR3 nucleotides are TGTGCCAGCAGCGTAGGGGGCGGGAGGCCCAACCAAGAGACCCAGTACTTC. Its translation: CASSVGGGRPNQETQYF. The chain recombines TRBV9 with TRBJ2-5, with TRBD2 matching over 8 bases. This CDR3 has 17 residues. The germline CDR1 and CDR2 sequences are SGDLS and YYNGEE. With 0 bases clipped from V and 0 bases from J, the junction kept 7 bases outside the gene matches.

The chain joins TRBV4-1 to TRBJ2-5; TRBD2 matches at 8 bases. Germline trimming cut 6 bases from V and 5 bases from J; bases unmatched to any gene: 5. From germline, CDR1 is MGHRA and CDR2 YSYEKL. CDR3 size: 13 residues. The CDR3 DNA is TGCGCCAGCAGACGTAGCGGGGCTGAGACCCAGTACTTC. Protein product: CASRRSGAETQYF.

In its sample, this clone was seen once. This chain links TRBV9 with TRBJ1-2; D is unresolved. Germline V CDR1 and CDR2: SGDLS, YYNGEE. The CDR3 has 14 residues. V shed 0 bases and J shed 4 bases, with 10 bases lying between them. For the CDR3, the DNA is TGTGCCAGCAGCGTAGCCAGCTCAGGCTATGGCTACACCTTC. This translates into CASSVASSGYGYTF.

V is TRBV6-5 and J is TRBJ1-1; D is perhaps TRBD1 (5 bases). V lost 3 bases and J 5 bases, leaving 13 bases between the germline ends. The CDR3 is 14 amino acids. The V gene's germline CDR1 is MNHEY and CDR2 SVGAGI. CDR3 nucleotide sequence: TGTGCCAGCAGTTATTCCGGAGGGGCTACTGAAGCTTTCTTT. Protein product: CASSYSGGATEAFF.

This clone was detected once. This chain connects TRBV9 to TRBJ1-3; 7 positions match TRBD1. The germline gives CDR1 SGDLS, CDR2 YYNGEE. The CDR3 is made up of 15 amino acids. V shed 2 bases and J 1 base; nucleotides not matched to a gene: 3. CDR3 sequence: CASSVRGASGNTIYF. The DNA of the CDR3 is TGTGCCAGCAGCGTCAGGGGGGCTTCTGGAAACACCATATATTTT.

By share, this clone counts as medium-sized. V usage is TRBV4-3 and J usage is TRBJ2-7; TRBD1 matches 8 bases. The CDR3 is made up of 15 amino acids. In germline, CDR1 is LGHNA, CDR2 YSLEER. V lost 3 bases, J lost 6 bases, and 10 bases stayed unmatched. Here the CDR3 DNA reads TGCGCCAGCAGCCAGTCTCGGTCCGGGACAGGCGAGCAGTACTTC. This codes for CASSQSRSGTGEQYF.

The V gene is TRBV5-1, the J gene TRBJ2-7; 8 bases agree with TRBD1. The CDR3 is made up of 14 amino acids. Germline-derived CDR1 and CDR2 are SGHRS and YFSETQ. V trimming: 4 bases; J trimming: 6 bases; junction bases outside the gene matches: 9. The DNA of the CDR3 is TGCGCCAGCAGCGGGCAGGGGGCGGGTTCCGAGCAGTACTTC. It specifies CASSGQGAGSEQYF.

The CDR3 here is CASSTTAPGAEQYF. CDR3 nucleotide sequence: TGTGCCAGCTCAACGACAGCTCCGGGAGCCGAGCAGTACTTC. The chain joins TRBV18 to TRBJ2-7, with D possibly matching TRBD2 (6 bases). This CDR3 contains 14 residues. V lost 5 bases and J 6 bases, leaving 17 bases between the germline ends. Germline CDR1 and CDR2: KGHSH and LQKENI.

The chain has TRBV19 and TRBJ2-5, with TRBD2 identical over 10 bases. The CDR3 totals 14 residues. Per the germline V gene, CDR1 is LNHDA and CDR2 is SQIVND (reference sequence). V was clipped by 8 bases and J by 5 bases; unmatched bases: 8. CDR3 sequence (DNA): TGTGCCAGTCACCTAGCGGGAGAATATGAGACCCAGTACTTC. It encodes CASHLAGEYETQYF.

This clone was observed a single time. The J gene is TRBJ2-1, the V gene TRBV27; TRBD2 matches 13 bases. This CDR3 contains 14 residues. The ends lost 5 bases at V and 14 bases at J; junction bases unmatched: 9. CDR1 is MNHEY, CDR2 SMNVEV, per germline (reference sequence). The CDR3 region has the DNA TGTGCCAGCAGTCTACTAGCGGGGGGGGCCTCTGAGTTCTTC. Translation: CASSLLAGGASEFF.

The V and J genes are TRBV5-1 and TRBJ1-1, with D possibly matching TRBD1 (5 bases). Looked up from germline, CDR1 is SGHRS and CDR2 is YFSETQ. The V end lost 4 bases, the J end lost 1 base, and 11 bases lay between the germline ends. The CDR3 covers 14 residues. In DNA form, the CDR3 reads TGCGCCAGCAGCCCACAAACAGGGAACACTGAAGCTTTCTTT. It encodes CASSPQTGNTEAFF. Together with reference TRBV5-1 and TRBJ1-1, the CDR3 gives the full variable domain: KAGVTQTPRYLIKTRGQQVTLSCSPISGHRSVSWYQQTPGQGLQFLFEYFSETQRNKGNFPGRFSGRQFSNSRSEMNVSTLELGDSALYLCASSPQTGNTEAFFGQGTRLTVV.

This rearrangement joins TRBV21-1 to TRBJ1-3; no check of the table's D call, TRBD1, against the DNA was made. TRBV21-1 is given as a pseudogene. CDR3 length equals 15 residues. The CDR3 sequence is CASSNPWGQRNTIYF. CDR3 sequence (DNA): TGTGCCAGCAGCAACCCTTGGGGACAGAGAAACACCATATATTTT.

The chain uses TRBV4-2 and TRBJ1-1; no clear D. CDR3 length equals 14 residues. Trimming shortened V by 0 bases and J by 1 base, and 6 bases separated the two germline ends. The V gene's germline CDR1 is LGHNA and CDR2 YNFKEQ. For the CDR3, the DNA is TGTGCCAGCAGCCAAGATCTGTGGAACACTGAAGCTTTCTTT. Protein sequence: CASSQDLWNTEAFF.

This clone was observed a few times. The identical CDR3 is also encoded by other nucleotide sequences in the sample. CDR3: CASSPGQGNTEAFF. Here the CDR3 DNA reads TGTGCCAGCTCACCTGGACAGGGTAACACTGAAGCTTTCTTT. The chain has TRBV18 and TRBJ1-1; 8 bases line up with TRBD1. Trimming at V came to 3 bases and at J to 2 bases, leaving 2 bases not matched to a gene. The CDR3 spans 14 residues. Germline V CDR1 and CDR2: KGHSH, LQKENI. The entire variable domain, with the rest obtained from reference TRBV18 and TRBJ1-1, is as follows: NAGVMQNPRHLVRRRGQEARLRCSPMKGHSHVYWYRQLPEEGLKFMVYLQKENIIDESGMPKERFSAEFPKEGPSILRIQQVVRGDSAAYFCASSPGQGNTEAFFGQGTRLTVV.